This T cell receptor (beta chain) was identified in a study of T-cell reconstitution after alpha-beta-depleted transplantation in children. Study-wide results and limits: Reports say that about two months after transplant, the alpha-beta T cells came out of several hundred graft clones that had expanded. Some patients' high day-60 TCRbeta diversity was traced to surviving recipient T cells and thymic progenitors. It was newly produced T cells that mostly accounted for T-cell counts and diversity one year after transplant.

Unique molecular identifiers were used to barcode this TCRbeta library. TCRdb reprocessed the PCR reads via MiXCR and lists one record per CDR3 protein. The sample carries 450,000 to 600,000 distinct CDR3 sequences, over 10% recorded once. Of note for this clonotype: Antigen specificity is unknown.

This sequence was found in a male patient under 18 who had a stem cell transplant for acute myeloid leukemia, so the T cells may come from the graft donor. The material sequenced was PBMCs, mostly from graft donor cells, taken 360 days after TCRalphabeta/CD19-depleted stem cell transplant.

The DNA of the CDR3 is TGTGCCAGCAGCTTAGGAAGGCACAGGGATTTGCGGGAGACCCAGTACTTC. This encodes CASSLGRHRDLRETQYF. This sequence joins TRBV11-2 and TRBJ2-5, with D possibly matching TRBD1 (6 bases). The V gene's germline CDR1 is SGHAT and CDR2 FQNNGV. This CDR3 contains 17 residues. V dropped 1 base and J dropped 5 bases, with 20 bases sitting between them.